This T cell receptor (beta chain) was obtained from a study of cytomegalovirus exposure and HLA in healthy donors (dated by TCRdb to the late 2010s). Broadly, across the study: In an earlier analysis of approximately 500 of the donors, 276 Gb of sequence data and 90 million to 120 million unique TCR beta sequences from about 190 million T cells were reported. Roughly 300 gigabases of sequencing data and tens of millions of unique TCR sequences were included in an early release covering several hundred HLA-typed donors. Of the approximately 400 genotyped donors, 81% were placed in the genetic ancestry cluster associated with self-reported Caucasian donors. The study was designed to test whether signatures of past pathogen exposure could be identified by cataloging public T cell receptors. The study profiled the T cell repertoires of around 700 subjects by immunosequencing and related them to cytomegalovirus serostatus. A separate validation cohort of approximately 130 different subjects was used in addition to the 666-subject first cohort. To predict cytomegalovirus infection status, the study brought together high-throughput TCR immunosequencing, statistical association of individual TCRs with disease status, and machine learning. A later analysis re-analyzed previously published TCR beta repertoires from 660 or so donors and added high-resolution HLA genotyping to study TCR occurrence patterns. Rather than using new phenotypic data, the later analysis identified candidate immune exposures from TCR beta sequences and from how often those sequences occurred across donors. To decide whether each TCR beta V gene segment behaved as functional or pseudogenic, an earlier analysis of approximately 620 of the donors relied on high-throughput TCR beta sequencing. Donor age, sex, ethnicity and CMV serostatus were compiled alongside the repertoire data. In a later genetic analysis, genome-wide SNP genotypes for about 55% of the roughly 700 donors were used, and that subset was treated as a discovery cohort. Every repertoire in the discovery cohort had been generated on one and the same sequencing platform. HLA typing included class I and class II loci at four-digit resolution. Typing coverage differed by locus: A, B, C, DRB1 and DQB1 were typed in roughly 620-630 donors, DQA1 in roughly 500, DPA1 in 600 to 610, and DPB1 in roughly 450. Four to six DR-DQ haplotypes were handled as single units for association and clustering, since linkage in the cohort was strong. Across roughly 420 genotyped donors of the cohort, an average of roughly 230,000 unique TCR beta nucleotide sequences per donor were sequenced, and 15% to 20% of those sequences were non-productive.

In total, roughly 670 healthy bone marrow donors made up the cohort. At the time of sampling, every cohort member was nominally healthy, though immune exposures that went unrecorded were likely present. The donor tested CMV seropositive, placing the donor among the 250 to 350 seropositive members of the cohort. A peripheral blood sample was provided by each donor, and peripheral blood mononuclear cells were used for TCR beta sequencing. Genomic DNA extraction from the blood cell samples was performed with the Qiagen DNeasy Blood Extraction Kit. Libraries were made using the immunoSEQ multiplex PCR assay. A mixture of 60 forward primers for TCR Vbeta segments and 13 reverse primers for TCR Jbeta segments was used in the multiplex PCR. Amplification of the CDR3 region of rearranged TCR beta genes was performed with a multiplex PCR assay on genomic DNA. The Illumina HiSeq System was used to sequence the amplified TCR beta libraries as 87-base-pair reads. The original pipeline was this. A later analysis counted tens of millions of unique TCR beta chains across the approximately 700 repertoires, and 10 million to 11 million of these chains were shared by at least two donors. Raw reads were error-corrected and collapsed into unique sequences by a nearest-neighbor algorithm in which closely related sequences were merged to remove PCR and sequencing errors. To assign V, D and J gene segments, CDR3 sequences were aligned to IMGT reference sequences. Each retained sequence needed at least a six-nucleotide match to both a V gene segment and a J gene segment. Rearrangements were classified as productive when the CDR3 lacked stop codons and remained in frame with V and J, and all other rearrangements were classified as non-productive. Following IMGT convention, CDR3 was defined as the stretch from the second conserved V-encoded cysteine up to the conserved J-encoded phenylalanine. Sequences without an unambiguous match to a single V gene segment were excluded from the earlier analysis of about 600 of the donors. An earlier analysis of a few hundred of the donors called V segments functional above 56.7% productive rearrangements and segregating when the between-donor standard deviation exceeded 5%. A statistical classification framework was developed to diagnose cytomegalovirus status using the catalog of TCR beta chain sequences. A later analysis assigned V and J genes by comparing TCR nucleotide sequences with IMGT/GENE-DB human TR gene sequences. In a later analysis, CDR3 sequences and most-parsimonious VDJ recombination scenarios were assigned using the TCRdist pipeline. In a later analysis, every TCR beta chain was defined by the combination of its CDR3 amino acid sequence and its V-gene family, and reads without a unique V-gene family were dropped. As a way to deal with suspected cross-contamination and a sequencing artifact, a later analysis dropped 640 or so nucleotide sequences that were highly shared and had low generation probability. For each public chain, a later analysis derived a clonal expansion index from normalized ranks of inferred template counts within each repertoire. A later analysis computed generation probabilities with a VDJ recombination model fitted to out-of-frame rearrangements, and checked the results against IGoR. A later analysis scored TCR-TCR, TCR-HLA and TCR-CMV co-occurrence with hypergeometric tests, applying a repertoire-size bias correction to TCR pairs. False discovery rates were estimated in a later analysis by permuting HLA or CMV assignments 20 times. A later analysis grouped co-occurring TCRs with DBSCAN, adding TCRdist sequence similarity when clustering within HLA-allele-positive subsets. Repertoires with fewer than 30,000 or more than 120,000 public chains, plus five repertoires with anomalous nucleotide sharing, were excluded from co-occurrence clustering. The immuneACCESS repertoire file appears here via TCRdb, limited to in-frame rearrangements. These files lack a portion of the clones; in checked studies, under half of the deficit traces to unresolved V genes, and the cause of the others is not known. V, J and clone size were drawn from that table, and D and trimming were deduced from the DNA. This sample has 250,000 or so clones in its table, and roughly four fifths of those were observed once. Of the sample, 8% falls within the top ten clones.

As regards this clone: This receptor's antigen is unknown. Per-nucleotide qualities are absent, and no much larger clonotype sits a single base away. Other nucleotide sequences from this sample produce the same CDR3.

Study-level results and caveats: Because HLA typing was unavailable for some donors at each locus, only the typed subset was used in association tests. The presence/absence analyses assumed that sequencing depth was roughly uniform across donors, and that assumption may not be true. V-gene and J-gene trimming of TCR beta chains was associated with a missense DCLRE1C variant in a later genetic analysis, and the association was replicated in an independent cohort. Because the 87-base-pair reads could not distinguish some IMGT-functional V segments, including TRBV6-2 and TRBV6-3, those segments were excluded. Three of the identified cytomegalovirus-associated TCR beta chains were confirmed in vitro to be specific for cytomegalovirus antigens. While some public TCRs were present in many individuals, most TCR sequences turned up only very rarely across donors. A later analysis found that most CMV-associated TCR beta chains appeared HLA-restricted, with HLA associations seemingly driven largely by CMV exposure. In an earlier analysis of 500 to 650 of the donors, most TCR beta V segments appeared in productive rearrangements about 90% or about 30% of the time, broadly matching IMGT annotations. Only TCR beta chains were sequenced in this cohort, and the absence of alpha or paired-chain data limited detectable features. In the study, 164 TCR beta chains were listed as associated with cytomegalovirus. A further reported finding was that TCR beta sequences accurately predicted the HLA-A and HLA-B alleles for most subjects in the first cohort. When HLA alleles, especially DR and DQ, strongly co-occurred, TCR associations were difficult to assign to individual alleles. Cytomegalovirus status was reported to be diagnosed by the classifier with high specificity and sensitivity in both the original and validation cohorts. At a false discovery rate of 0.05, a later analysis linked under 20,000 TCR beta sequences to specific HLA alleles. According to a later analysis, TCR association rates differed among HLA loci, with DRB1 alleles showing the most associated TCRs and HLA-C alleles showing the fewest. Compared with the roughly 710-donor mean, donors in an Asian-associated ancestry cluster had fewer N-insertions in productive TCRs, according to a later genetic analysis. A later analysis found that HLA-associated TCR beta chains were more clonally expanded and had lower generation probabilities than equally common non-associated chains. According to the authors, the approach could potentially be generalized to other disease states and immunological phenotypes. For the cohort, immune exposure information was limited to CMV serostatus. In a later analysis, several top co-occurrence clusters were reported to appear linked to parvovirus B19, influenza, CMV and Epstein-Barr virus. A cluster of highly shared sequence variants was judged likely to be a technical artifact of the sequencing pipeline. Because counts were too low, seventeen rarely observed V segments, including chromosome 9 orphons, were excluded from the earlier analysis of 587 of the donors. Linkage disequilibrium might explain the correlated functional status among segregating V segments, but an unknown experimental factor could not be excluded.

Inclusive of the bounding cysteine and phenylalanine, the CDR3 is 13 residues long. Kept here is only the CDR3 DNA, which spans 39 bases and is read in frame from base 1. Germline trimming amounts to 5 bases on V and 4 bases on J, with 2 as the count of junction bases outside the gene matches. Reading the germline V gene gives CDR1 MNHEY and CDR2 SVGAGI. Input material: PBMCs. This clonotype was obtained from a woman in her fifties or sixties in good health and CMV-seropositive. The chain was built from TRBV6-5 and TRBJ2-1; the central 7 bases match TRBD2. CDR3 region: CASSSGTYNEQFF. The nucleotides are TGTGCCAGCAGTAGCGGGACTTACAATGAGCAGTTCTTC.